Listed below are T cell receptor beta chains from one sample, sequenced in a study of blood T cell repertoires in COVID-19. Some clones are missing from TCRdb's copy, which holds only in-frame ones; the method was immunoSEQ multiplex PCR. The sample lists around 300,000 clones; around 90% were seen once. The sample consisted of peripheral blood. The receptors here all came from a woman in her forties with COVID-19, enrolled during active disease. CDR3s include the opening cysteine and the closing phenylalanine or tryptophan. The order of the fields is J gene, D gene, clone size, V gene, CDR3 protein, CDR3 DNA. The D gene is left open where the match is weak. The size of a clone is reported for some rows only, either as once, few or many, or as a class for expanded clones.

TRBJ2-1 TRBD1 . TRBV14 CASSPDRSSYNEQFF TGTGCCAGCAGCCCGGACAGGAGTTCCTACAATGAGCAGTTCTTC
TRBJ2-2 . . TRBV28 CASRFRNTGELFF TGTGCCAGCAGGTTCAGAAACACCGGGGAGCTGTTTTTT
TRBJ2-3 TRBD2 . TRBV24-1 CATSASGGPLDTQYF TGTGCCACCAGTGCGTCGGGGGGGCCCCTAGATACGCAGTATTTT
TRBJ1-2 TRBD1 . TRBV28 CASSPQGAGYGYTF TGTGCCAGCAGTCCTCAGGGGGCAGGCTATGGCTACACCTTC
TRBJ2-7 TRBD2 . TRBV27 CASSLYLAGVYEQYF TGTGCCAGCAGTTTATATCTAGCGGGAGTATACGAGCAGTACTTC
TRBJ2-7 TRBD2 few TRBV7-9 CASSPARSSGSSYEQYF TGTGCCAGCAGCCCGGCGAGGTCTAGCGGGAGTAGCTACGAGCAGTACTTC
TRBJ2-1 . . TRBV19 CASIGGTVALPTYNEQFF TGTGCCAGTATAGGGGGGACAGTGGCCCTCCCCACCTACAATGAGCAGTTCTTC
TRBJ2-1 TRBD2 . TRBV30 CAWNSGRGDEQFF TGTGCCTGGAACAGCGGGAGGGGCGATGAGCAGTTCTTC
TRBJ2-7 TRBD1 . TRBV4-1 CASSQDRVRGEQYF TGCGCCAGCAGCCAGGACAGGGTCCGTGGGGAGCAGTACTTC
TRBJ1-3 . . TRBV27 CASSSGARGNTIYF TGTGCCAGCAGTAGCGGGGCGCGGGGAAACACCATATATTTT
TRBJ2-7 . . TRBV5-1 CASTSKTSYEQYF TGCGCCAGCACCTCTAAAACTTCCTACGAGCAGTACTTC
TRBJ1-1 TRBD1 . TRBV7-9 CASSLVLTEGAEAFF TGTGCCAGCAGCTTAGTTCTCACCGAGGGGGCAGAGGCTTTCTTT
TRBJ2-7 . . TRBV30 CAWSHSAGRSGSYEQYF TGTGCCTGGAGCCACTCCGCAGGGAGGAGTGGCTCCTACGAGCAGTACTTC
TRBJ1-5 . . TRBV7-8 CATQKEGNQPQHF TGTGCCACCCAGAAGGAGGGCAATCAGCCCCAGCATTTT
TRBJ1-6 . . TRBV18 CASSPGGMGLGSPLHF TGTGCCAGCTCACCAGGCGGGATGGGGCTTGGCTCACCCCTCCACTTT
TRBJ2-3 TRBD1 . TRBV5-1 CASSRRDRGQTDTQYF TGCGCCAGCAGCCGCAGGGACAGGGGGCAGACAGATACGCAGTATTTT
TRBJ1-1 . . TRBV7-2 CASSFGHTEAFF TGTGCCAGCAGCTTTGGCCATACTGAAGCTTTCTTT
TRBJ2-3 . . TRBV5-6 CASSLYEVTGRDTQYF TGTGCCAGCAGCTTGTATGAGGTTACTGGCCGGGATACGCAGTATTTT
TRBJ1-2 TRBD1 . TRBV27 CASSLLGTDSYGYTF TGTGCCAGCAGTTTACTCGGGACAGATTCCTATGGCTACACCTTC
TRBJ2-1 . . TRBV5-5 CASSSMRAYNEQFF TGTGCCAGCAGCTCGATGAGGGCCTACAATGAGCAGTTCTTC
TRBJ2-7 . . TRBV6-1 CASSEVSYVYEQYF TGTGCCAGCAGTGAAGTGAGCTATGTCTACGAGCAGTACTTC
TRBJ2-5 . . TRBV6-6 CASSPSQGLGQETQYF TGTGCCAGCAGTCCGAGTCAGGGGTTGGGCCAAGAGACCCAGTACTTC
TRBJ1-2 . . TRBV27 CASSLQGYGYTF TGTGCCAGCAGTTTACAGGGTTACGGCTACACCTTC
TRBJ2-1 . . TRBV9 CASSVELFSYNEQFF TGTGCCAGCAGCGTAGAACTATTCTCCTACAATGAGCAGTTCTTC
TRBJ2-5 TRBD1 . TRBV7-3 CASSLGRGSETQYF TGTGCCAGCAGCTTAGGCAGGGGGTCAGAGACCCAGTACTTC
TRBJ2-3 TRBD2 . TRBV3-1/TRBV3-2 CASSQDSRVRTSGRTDTQYF TGTGCCAGCAGCCAAGACTCCCGGGTGAGGACTAGCGGACGCACAGATACGCAGTATTTT
TRBJ2-1 TRBD2 . TRBV24-1 CATSARGGSSYNEQFF TGTGCCACCAGTGCGCGGGGGGGGAGCTCCTACAATGAGCAGTTCTTC
TRBJ1-2 . . TRBV5-1 CASSLTGDLYGYTF TGCGCCAGCAGCTTGACGGGGGATCTCTATGGCTACACCTTC